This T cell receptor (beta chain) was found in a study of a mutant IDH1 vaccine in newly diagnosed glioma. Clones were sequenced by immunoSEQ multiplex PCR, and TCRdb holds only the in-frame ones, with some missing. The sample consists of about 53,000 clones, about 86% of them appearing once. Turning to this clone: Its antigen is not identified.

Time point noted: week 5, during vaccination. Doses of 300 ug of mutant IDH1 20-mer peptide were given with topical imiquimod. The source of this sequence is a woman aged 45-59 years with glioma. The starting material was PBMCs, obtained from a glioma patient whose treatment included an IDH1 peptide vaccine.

The CDR3 DNA sequence: TGTGCCAGCAGTCCCCGGGACAGCTCCTATAATTCACCCCTCCACTTT. This encodes CASSPRDSSYNSPLHF. V usage is TRBV27 and J usage is TRBJ1-6, with TRBD1 matching over 7 bases. Trimming at V came to 5 bases and at J to 0 bases, leaving 4 bases not matched to a gene. Per germline, CDR1 MNHEY and CDR2 SMNVEV (reference sequence). This CDR3 has 16 amino acids.